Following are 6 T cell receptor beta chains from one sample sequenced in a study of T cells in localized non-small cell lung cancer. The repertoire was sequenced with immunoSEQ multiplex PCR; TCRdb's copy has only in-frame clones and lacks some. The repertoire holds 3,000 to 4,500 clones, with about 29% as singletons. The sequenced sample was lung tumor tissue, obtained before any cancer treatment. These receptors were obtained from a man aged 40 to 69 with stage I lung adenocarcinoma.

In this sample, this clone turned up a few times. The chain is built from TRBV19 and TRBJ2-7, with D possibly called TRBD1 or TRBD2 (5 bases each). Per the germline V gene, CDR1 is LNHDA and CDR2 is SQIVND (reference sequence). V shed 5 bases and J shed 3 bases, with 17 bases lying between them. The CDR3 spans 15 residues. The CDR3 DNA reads TGTGCCAGTAGTCCCGGGGCCGAAGGCGGCTACGAGCAGTACTTC. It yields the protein CASSPGAEGGYEQYF.

The chain's CDR3 is CASNPSGTYEQYF. The CDR3, as DNA: TGTGCCAGCAATCCCAGCGGGACCTACGAGCAGTACTTC. The chain has TRBV6-8 and TRBJ2-7; 7 positions match TRBD2. The trim removed 7 bases at V and 2 bases at J, leaving 5 bases unmatched. The CDR3 sequence is 13 residues long. Per the germline V gene, CDR1 is MNHGY and CDR2 is SAAAGT.

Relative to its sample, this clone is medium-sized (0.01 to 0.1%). The CDR3 DNA follows: TGTGCCAGCAGCTTAGGGGTGAGGGGCTCCACCAATCAGCCCCAGCATTTT. As protein: CASSLGVRGSTNQPQHF. J is TRBJ1-5 and V is TRBV11-3; D might be TRBD1 (5 bases). The V gene's germline CDR1 is SGHNT and CDR2 YENEEA. Trimming took 1 base from V and 3 from J, leaving 16 bases between them. This CDR3 contains 17 residues.

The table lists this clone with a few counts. CDR3 DNA sequence: TGTGCCAGCAGCGTTGAGCTTGCCGGGGAGCTGTTTTTT. This codes for CASSVELAGELFF. This chain joins TRBV9 and TRBJ2-2, with D uncertain. This CDR3 has 13 residues. Trimming left V 2 bases short and J 6 bases short, with 8 bases between. Germline V lookup: CDR1 SGDLS, CDR2 YYNGEE.

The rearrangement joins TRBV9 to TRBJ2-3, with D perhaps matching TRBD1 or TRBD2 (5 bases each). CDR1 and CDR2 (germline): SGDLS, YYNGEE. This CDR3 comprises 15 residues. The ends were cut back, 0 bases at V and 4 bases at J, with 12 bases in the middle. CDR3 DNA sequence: TGTGCCAGCAGCGTAGGGGGACGCTCAGCAGATACGCAGTATTTT. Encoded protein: CASSVGGRSADTQYF.

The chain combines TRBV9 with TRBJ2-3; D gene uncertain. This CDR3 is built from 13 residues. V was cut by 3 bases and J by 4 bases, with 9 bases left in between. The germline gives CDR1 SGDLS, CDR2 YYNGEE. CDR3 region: CASSASEPDTQYF. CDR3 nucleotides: TGTGCCAGCAGCGCCTCAGAGCCAGATACGCAGTATTTT.